The rows below give T cell receptor beta chains drawn from one sample of a study of blood T cell repertoires in COVID-19. TCRdb's copy holds only in-frame clones and misses some; the assay was immunoSEQ multiplex PCR. The sample shows 200,000 to 300,000 clones, roughly 90% of them seen only once. Sequenced input: PBMCs or T cells enriched from blood (not recorded which). These receptors were taken from a woman under 40 with acute COVID-19. CDR3s include the opening cysteine and the closing phenylalanine or tryptophan. D genes are given only for firm matches. Some rows have no size entry. The others give once, few or many, or a class for an expanded clone.

J gene | V gene | D gene | clone size | CDR3 DNA | CDR3 protein
TRBJ1-1 | TRBV5-1 | . | . | TGCGCCAGCAGCTCCCTAACAGTGAACACTGAAGCTTTCTTT | CASSSLTVNTEAFF
TRBJ1-1 | TRBV3-1/TRBV3-2 | TRBD1 | . | TGTGCCAGCAGCTATTTACAGGGGAAGAACACTGAAGCTTTCTTT | CASSYLQGKNTEAFF
TRBJ2-5 | TRBV9 | . | . | TGTGCCAGCAGCGTAGCGGAGAGGGACTCCCGACAGTACTTC | CASSVAERDSRQYF
TRBJ2-1 | TRBV7-2 | . | . | TGTGCCAGCAGCCCGTCCAGGGGAAATGAGCAGTTCTTC | CASSPSRGNEQFF
TRBJ2-7 | TRBV6-5 | TRBD1 | . | TGTGCCAGCAGTTACGATGGGACAGGGGGTTTCTACGAGCAGTACTTC | CASSYDGTGGFYEQYF
TRBJ1-5 | TRBV5-8 | TRBD1 | . | TGTGCCAGCAGCTTGGTGACAGGGGGCGCGTATCAGCCCCAGCATTTT | CASSLVTGGAYQPQHF
TRBJ2-7 | TRBV7-8 | . | . | TGTGCCAGCAGCTTAATTGGCCGGGGGAACGAGCAGTACTTC | CASSLIGRGNEQYF
TRBJ1-3 | TRBV11-2 | . | . | TGTGCCAGCAGCTTAGATGAAATGGTTAGCTCTGGAAACACCATATATTTT | CASSLDEMVSSGNTIYF
TRBJ2-5 | TRBV9 | . | . | TGTGCCAGCAGCGTCAGCGGCCAAGAGACCCAGTACTTC | CASSVSGQETQYF
TRBJ2-2 | TRBV11-2 | TRBD1 | . | TGTGCCAGCACCTCGGACAGGGGAATGGGAAGGACCGGGGAGCTGTTTTTT | CASTSDRGMGRTGELFF
TRBJ1-5 | TRBV6-6 | TRBD1 | . | TGTGCCAGCAGTAGGGGACAGGATCAGCCCCAGCATTTT | CASSRGQDQPQHF
TRBJ1-1 | TRBV18 | TRBD1 | once | TGTGCCAGCTCACCGCAGGGACAGGGGGCGGGGTCGGGCACTGAAGCTTTCTTT | CASSPQGQGAGSGTEAFF
TRBJ2-1 | TRBV3-1/TRBV3-2 | . | . | TGTGCCAGCAGCCAAGAGAGTTTCAATGAGCAGTTCTTC | CASSQESFNEQFF
TRBJ2-3 | TRBV6-2/TRBV6-3 | . | . | TGTGCCAGCAGTTACTGGGATGCGGGCTTAGATACGCAGTATTTT | CASSYWDAGLDTQYF
TRBJ1-3 | TRBV5-6 | . | . | TGTGCCAGCAGCCCCGACGGCGGGGGAGGTAACACCATATATTTT | CASSPDGGGGNTIYF
TRBJ1-1 | TRBV7-2 | TRBD1 | . | TGTGCCAGCAGCTTATGGGGGGCAGGGGGCGAAACTGAAGCTTTCTTT | CASSLWGAGGETEAFF
TRBJ2-1 | TRBV30 | TRBD2 | . | TGTGCCTGGAGTGTACTTCTAGCGGGGGGTTACAATGAGCAGTTCTTC | CAWSVLLAGGYNEQFF
TRBJ1-1 | TRBV27 | TRBD1 | . | TGTGCCAGCAGTTTGCAGGGGGGAAACACTGAAGCTTTCTTT | CASSLQGGNTEAFF
TRBJ1-2 | TRBV19 | . | . | TGTGCCAGTAGTATCCAGCCCCGGCGGGGCTACACCTTC | CASSIQPRRGYTF
TRBJ1-2 | TRBV18 | TRBD1 | . | TGTGCCAGCTCACCAGCAAACAGGGGCGGCTATGGCTACACCTTC | CASSPANRGGYGYTF
TRBJ1-6 | TRBV19 | . | . | TGTGCCAGTAGTACCCAACCCCGATCGGGGAGAAACTCACCCCTCCACTTT | CASSTQPRSGRNSPLHF
TRBJ1-3 | TRBV4-3 | . | . | TGCGCCAGCAGCCAGACCGGGACTTTCTCCGGAAACACCATATATTTT | CASSQTGTFSGNTIYF
TRBJ2-4 | TRBV7-2 | TRBD2 | . | TGTGCCAGCAGCTTCGGACTAGCGGGGTCGATAGCCAAAAACATTCAGTACTTC | CASSFGLAGSIAKNIQYF
TRBJ1-4 | TRBV10-3 | TRBD1 | few | TGTGCCATCAGTCGGACAGGGGCTAATGAAAAACTGTTTTTT | CAISRTGANEKLFF
TRBJ2-2 | TRBV2 | TRBD1 | once | TGTGCCAGCATACAGGGGGCACGAACCGGGGAGCTGTTTTTT | CASIQGARTGELFF
TRBJ2-7 | TRBV29-1 | TRBD1 | once | TGCAGCGTTGGGGGACAGGGCGAGCAGTACTTC | CSVGGQGEQYF
TRBJ1-6 | TRBV7-9 | . | . | TGTGCCGGTCGCGAACAGGGAGACTCACCCCTCCACTTT | CAGREQGDSPLHF
TRBJ1-3 | TRBV6-6 | . | . | TGTGCCAGCAGTCCCTCTTTCTCTGGAAACACCATATATTTT | CASSPSFSGNTIYF
TRBJ2-5 | TRBV24-1 | . | once | TGTGCCACCAGTGATCCCGCGGACAGACTGGGGACCCAGTACTTC | CATSDPADRLGTQYF
TRBJ1-2 | TRBV5-1 | . | . | TGCGCCAGCAGCTTTCAATTCCAGGGTACTCATGGCTACACCTTC | CASSFQFQGTHGYTF
TRBJ2-1 | TRBV6-6 | TRBD2 | . | TGTGCCAGCAGTCAAACCGGGGGGGCCTCTTACAATGAGCAGTTCTTC | CASSQTGGASYNEQFF
TRBJ2-2 | TRBV18 | TRBD1 | once | TGTGCCAGCTCACGGAATGACAGGGGCCTTTTTAACACCGGGGAGCTGTTTTTT | CASSRNDRGLFNTGELFF
TRBJ2-5 | TRBV3-1/TRBV3-2 | TRBD2 | . | TGTGCCAGCAGCCAATACGCGGGGGGAGGAGAGACCCAGTACTTC | CASSQYAGGGETQYF
TRBJ1-4 | TRBV6-4 | TRBD1 | few | TGTGCCAGCAGTGAGGGGACAGGGGGAGATGAAAAACTGTTTTTT | CASSEGTGGDEKLFF
TRBJ1-1 | TRBV7-2 | . | . | TGTGCCAGCAGTCCTATAGTGAACACTGAAGCTTTCTTT | CASSPIVNTEAFF
TRBJ1-4 | TRBV18 | TRBD1 | . | TGTGCCAGCTCACCACAGACAGGGATTCATGAAAAACTGTTTTTT | CASSPQTGIHEKLFF
TRBJ1-5 | TRBV7-8 | TRBD1 | . | TGTGCCAGCAGCCGTTACAGGGGACATAGCAATCAGCCCCAGCATTTT | CASSRYRGHSNQPQHF
TRBJ1-5 | TRBV2 | . | . | TGTGCCAGCCGGGAGATTGCAGGCAATCAGCCCCAGCATTTT | CASREIAGNQPQHF
TRBJ2-7 | TRBV5-1 | TRBD1 | . | TGCGCCAGCAGCCGAAACGACAGGGTGTTCTACGAGCAGTACTTC | CASSRNDRVFYEQYF
TRBJ1-2 | TRBV6-5 | . | . | TGTGCCATACACGAAGTGGTCGGCTACACCTTC | CAIHEVVGYTF
TRBJ1-1 | TRBV6-1 | . | . | TGTGCCAGCAGTGAAAGTCTCAGGCAGAACACTGAAGCTTTCTTT | CASSESLRQNTEAFF
TRBJ1-5 | TRBV28 | . | . | TGTGCCAGCAGTTTACCCTGGGCCCTCTTATTCGATCAGCCCCAGCATTTT | CASSLPWALLFDQPQHF
TRBJ1-5 | TRBV12-3/TRBV12-4 | . | . | TGTGCCAGCTCCCGTAGCAATCAGCCCCAGCATTTT | CASSRSNQPQHF
TRBJ1-4 | TRBV21-1 | . | . | TGTGCCAGCAGCAAAGCGCTTCGAGAGGGTACAGGGGAAAAACTGTTTTTT | CASSKALREGTGEKLFF
TRBJ1-1 | TRBV11-2 | . | . | TGTGCCAGCAGCCCCCGGTCCGGGACTTCGCAGAACACTGAAGCTTTCTTT | CASSPRSGTSQNTEAFF
TRBJ1-6 | TRBV5-1 | . | . | TGCGCCAGCAGCTTCACTTTTGATCGCTATTCACCCCTCCACTTT | CASSFTFDRYSPLHF
TRBJ2-7 | TRBV4-3 | . | . | TGCGCCAGCAGCCAAGAAAGCGGGCGACAGGGATTCTCCTACGAGCAGTACTTC | CASSQESGRQGFSYEQYF
TRBJ2-3 | TRBV10-3 | TRBD2 | . | TGTGCCACCGAGCGGGAGCTGAGGGATACGCAGTATTTT | CATERELRDTQYF
TRBJ2-7 | TRBV30 | . | . | TGTGCCTGGAGTGTGTTGGCGGCGGGGGAGCAGTACTTC | CAWSVLAAGEQYF
TRBJ2-5 | TRBV29-1 | TRBD2 | . | TGCAGCGTTGAAGATCTAACTAGCGGATATTTCCAAGAGACCCAGTACTTC | CSVEDLTSGYFQETQYF
TRBJ2-3 | TRBV19 | TRBD2 | . | TGTGCCAGTAGTATAGGACCAACTAGCGGGGTACGCACAGATACGCAGTATTTT | CASSIGPTSGVRTDTQYF
TRBJ2-5 | TRBV5-8 | . | . | TGTGCCAGCAGCTTGGATATTGGCAGGGAGACCCAGTACTTC | CASSLDIGRETQYF
TRBJ2-7 | TRBV2 | TRBD1 | few | TGTGCCAGCAGTACCATACAGGGGGCCGGGATCGAGCAGTACTTC | CASSTIQGAGIEQYF